Sequencing of this T cell receptor (beta chain) was carried out in a study of blood T cell repertoires in COVID-19. Looking at the study overall: Sites across the United States, Italy and Spain contributed samples from acute and convalescent COVID-19.

V lost 5 bases, J lost 6 bases, and 18 bases lay in between. The germline gives CDR1 SNHLY, CDR2 FYNNEI. The CDR3 spans 15 residues. Participants were aged about 18 to 100 years from about two dozen US areas. Clinical history reported by participants formed the basis on which cohorts were assigned. Original handling: Reference gene primers were amplified, and this amplification served to estimate nucleated cell counts. TCRdb keeps only in-frame clones here, not all; method: immunoSEQ multiplex PCR. V and J calls and clone size are given by that table; D and trimming were obtained from the DNA. Seen here are some 150,000 clones, over 70% observed once, and the top ten hold less than 4.5%.

The rearrangement uses TRBV2 and TRBJ2-3; D unresolved. This TCR was recovered from a woman between 50 and 59 years old in a cohort exposed to, infected with or recovered from COVID-19 (not recorded which). The specimen was PBMCs or T cells enriched from blood (not recorded which). CDR3 residues: CASSPTTHGLDTQYF. CDR3 in DNA: TGTGCCAGCAGTCCTACCACCCACGGGTTGGATACGCAGTATTTT.